The 3 T cell receptor beta chains below all came from one sample that was sequenced in a study of blood T cell repertoires in COVID-19. Libraries were prepared by immunoSEQ multiplex PCR; TCRdb keeps only in-frame clonotypes and omits some of them. Of 350,000 to 450,000 clones in the sample, 70% to 90% were seen once. The material sequenced was peripheral blood. Every receptor here comes from an older woman with COVID-19, enrolled during active disease.

The chain is built from TRBV5-6 and TRBJ1-5, with 9 bases aligning to TRBD1. The V gene's germline CDR1 is SGHDT and CDR2 YYEEEE. Trimming cost V 3 bases and J 6 bases; bases outside gene matches: 10. This CDR3 spans 16 amino acids. CDR3 nucleotide sequence: TGTGCCAGCAGCTCCTGGACAGGGGAGATTAGTCAGCCCCAGCATTTT. It yields the protein CASSSWTGEISQPQHF. The variable domain in full, completed from reference TRBV5-6 and TRBJ1-5, reads DAGVTQSPTHLIKTRGQQVTLRCSPKSGHDTVSWYQQALGQGPQFIFQYYEEEERQRGNFPDRFSGHQFPNYSSELNVNALLLGDSALYLCASSSWTGEISQPQHFGDGTRLSIL.

The chain has TRBV30 and TRBJ2-5; 10 positions match TRBD2. Germline trimming cut 3 bases from V and 1 base from J; bases unmatched to any gene: 2. Germline loops: CDR1 GTSNPN, CDR2 SVGIG (reference sequence). The CDR3 spans 14 residues. Here the CDR3 reads CAWRTSGAQETQYF. DNA of the CDR3: TGTGCCTGGAGAACTAGCGGGGCCCAAGAGACCCAGTACTTC.

The chain links TRBV7-9 to TRBJ2-7; D is perhaps TRBD1 (5 bases). V was pared by 5 bases and J by 6 bases, with 11 bases between. The germline CDR1 and CDR2 sequences are SEHNR and FQNEAQ (reference sequence). The CDR3 loop spans 12 amino acids. CDR3 sequence reads: CASSQTVTEQYF. The CDR3 coding sequence is TGTGCCAGCAGCCAGACAGTCACCGAGCAGTACTTC.